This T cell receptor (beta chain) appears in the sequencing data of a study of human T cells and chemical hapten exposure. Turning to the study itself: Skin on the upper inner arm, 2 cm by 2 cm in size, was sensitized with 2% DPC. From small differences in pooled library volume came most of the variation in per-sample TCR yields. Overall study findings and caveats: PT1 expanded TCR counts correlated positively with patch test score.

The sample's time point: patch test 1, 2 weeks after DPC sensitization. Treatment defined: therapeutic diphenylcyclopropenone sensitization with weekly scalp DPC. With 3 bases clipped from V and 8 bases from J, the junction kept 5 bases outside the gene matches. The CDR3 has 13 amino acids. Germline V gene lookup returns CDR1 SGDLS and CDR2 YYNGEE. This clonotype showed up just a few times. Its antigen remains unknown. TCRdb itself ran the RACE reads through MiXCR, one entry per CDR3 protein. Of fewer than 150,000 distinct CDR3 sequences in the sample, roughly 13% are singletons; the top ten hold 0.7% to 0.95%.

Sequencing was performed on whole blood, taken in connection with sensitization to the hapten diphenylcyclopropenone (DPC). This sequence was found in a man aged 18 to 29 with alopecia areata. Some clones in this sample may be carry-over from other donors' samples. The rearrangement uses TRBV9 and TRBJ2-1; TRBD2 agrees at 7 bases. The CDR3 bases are TGTGCCAGCAGCGGGACTAGTTTGTATGAGCAGTTCTTC. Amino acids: CASSGTSLYEQFF.